This T cell receptor (beta chain) comes out of a study of CD8+CD57+ T cells in acquired aplastic anemia. At the level of the study: Sorting CD4+ and CD8+ cells gave DNA averaging around 3 ug.

This clonotype has only one observation. Using genomic DNA as the template, TCR beta VDJ and CDR3 profiling was carried out. TCRdb used MiXCR to reprocess the reads, holding one entry per CDR3 protein. The sample comprises 160,000 or so distinct CDR3 sequences, 40% to 50% of which are singletons, and approximately 2.8% rests with the top ten. Those patients picked for sequencing had displayed CD8+CD57+ cell expansion on flow cytometry. The patients, all of them, had severe acquired aplastic anemia. The germline V gene encodes CDR1 SGHDN and CDR2 FVKESK. The V and J ends lost 6 bases and 10 bases respectively, with 15 bases between them. The CDR3 sequence is 12 residues long.

The sequence was collected from a human donor with aplastic anemia. V usage is TRBV14 and J usage is TRBJ1-1; D remains unclear. The sample comprised sorted CD4+, CD8+, or CD8+CD57+ T cells (not recorded which) from PBMCs. The CDR3 region is CASSLVESGAFF. DNA of the CDR3: TGTGCCAGCAGTTTAGTTGAGAGCGGAGCTTTCTTT.